This T cell receptor (beta chain) originates from a study of a mutant IDH1 vaccine in newly diagnosed glioma. As for the study in general: Sex distribution of treated patients was about 62% male and about 38% female; mean age was roughly 37 years.

Turning to this clone: Its cognate antigen is unknown.

Sequenced by immunoSEQ multiplex PCR; TCRdb stores in-frame clones only, minus some. This sample carries about 60,000 clones, about four fifths of them seen once, and the ten largest clones take 5% to 7%. Time point denoted: week 35, safety follow-up. In the vaccine, a single dose held 300 ug of the mutant IDH1 20-mer peptide, along with topical imiquimod. This CDR3 has 18 residues. Germline values: CDR1 SGHTA, CDR2 FQGNSA. The junction had 16 bases not matched to a gene; V was cut back by 1 base and J by 4 bases. The genes are TRBV7-2 and TRBJ2-7, with 7 positions matching TRBD2. The specimen was PBMCs, collected from a glioma patient whose treatment included an IDH1 peptide vaccine. The TCR sequence derives from a middle-aged man with glioma. The chain's CDR3 is CASSLVLMAAGVGYEQYF. DNA for the CDR3: TGTGCCAGCAGCTTAGTATTAATGGCGGCGGGAGTAGGGTACGAGCAGTACTTC.